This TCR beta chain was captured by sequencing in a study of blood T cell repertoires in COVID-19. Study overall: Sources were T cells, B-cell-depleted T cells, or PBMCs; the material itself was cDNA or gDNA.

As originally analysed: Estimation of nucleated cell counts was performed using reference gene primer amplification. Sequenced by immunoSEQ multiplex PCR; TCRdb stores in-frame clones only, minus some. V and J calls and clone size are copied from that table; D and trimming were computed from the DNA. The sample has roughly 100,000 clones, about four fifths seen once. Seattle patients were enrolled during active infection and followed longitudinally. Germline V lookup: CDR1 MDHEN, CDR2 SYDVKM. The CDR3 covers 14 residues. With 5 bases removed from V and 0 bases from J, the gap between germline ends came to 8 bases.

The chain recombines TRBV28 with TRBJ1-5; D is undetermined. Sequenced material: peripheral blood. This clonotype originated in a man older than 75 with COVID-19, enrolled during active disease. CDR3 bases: TGTGCCAGCAGTCTGACACTTAGCAATCAGCCCCAGCATTTT. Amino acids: CASSLTLSNQPQHF.